This is a list of T cell receptor beta chains from one sample in a study of cytomegalovirus exposure and HLA in healthy donors. Method: immunoSEQ multiplex PCR; TCRdb's copy keeps in-frame clones and lacks some. The sample holds approximately 150,000 clones, over 60% seen once. Sequenced input: PBMCs. The receptors stem from a male donor in good health and CMV-seronegative. CDR3s include the opening cysteine and the closing phenylalanine or tryptophan. D genes are given only for firm matches. A row's size may be missing; if present it is once, few, many or a size class.

. TRBJ1-4 13 . TRBV2 TGTGCCAGCAGTGCCGACAGGCCTGAAAAACTGTTTTTT CASSADRPEKLFF
. TRBJ2-3 14 TRBD1 TRBV5-1 TGCGCCAGCAGTAGGGACAGAAACACAGATACGCAGTATTTT CASSRDRNTDTQYF
. TRBJ2-1 15 TRBD2 TRBV6-4 TGTGCCAGCAGTGACGGGACTAGCGGGAACAATGAGCAGTTCTTC CASSDGTSGNNEQFF
. TRBJ2-7 15 TRBD2 TRBV27 TGTGCCAGCAGACTAGCGGGAGGGACCTCCTACGAGCAGTACTTC CASRLAGGTSYEQYF
. TRBJ2-7 14 TRBD1 TRBV5-1 TGCGCCAGCAGCTTCCAGGGGGCAGCCTACGAGCAGTACTTC CASSFQGAAYEQYF
. TRBJ1-5 15 . TRBV30 TGTGCCTGGAGTGTAGATTCCTATCCTAATCAGCCCCAGCATTTT CAWSVDSYPNQPQHF
few TRBJ2-1 15 TRBD2 TRBV29-1 TGCAGCGTTGGGGCGGGAGGAACTCCCGACAATGAGCAGTTCTTC CSVGAGGTPDNEQFF
. TRBJ1-2 14 . TRBV28 TGTGCCAGCGGCTCCCCAGAGCGAGCCTATGGCTACACCTTC CASGSPERAYGYTF
. TRBJ1-2 12 . TRBV19 TGTGCCAGTACGGTCAGGGGAAATGGCTACACCTTC CASTVRGNGYTF
few TRBJ2-3 15 . TRBV7-6 TGTGCCAGCAGCTTAGGTGGGGCCCGCACAGATACGCAGTATTTT CASSLGGARTDTQYF
few TRBJ1-2 14 . TRBV29-1 TGCAGCGCCGAACGACCAACGGACAGACGGGGCTACACCTTC CSAERPTDRRGYTF
. TRBJ2-5 14 . TRBV6-1 TGTGCCAGCAGTGGAGGGGGATCACAAGAGACCCAGTACTTC CASSGGGSQETQYF
many TRBJ1-4 16 . TRBV28 TGTGCCAGCAGTTTTGGCAGGTCTACAACTAATGAAAAACTGTTTTTT CASSFGRSTTNEKLFF
. TRBJ2-2 15 TRBD1 TRBV6-6 TGTGCCATCTACAGGGGACAGGCGGCGGCCGGGGAGCTGTTTTTT CAIYRGQAAAGELFF
. TRBJ1-1 14 . TRBV19 TGTGCCAGTAGTATTGGGCAGTTGAACACTGAAGCTTTCTTT CASSIGQLNTEAFF
once TRBJ1-2 16 . TRBV7-2 TGTGCCAGCAGCACCCAAGGCGGGGGAACTAACTATGGCTACACCTTC CASSTQGGGTNYGYTF
. TRBJ2-3 14 TRBD2 TRBV4-2 TGTGCCAGCAGCCAAGATAGGACTAGCGGTACGCAGTATTTT CASSQDRTSGTQYF
. TRBJ2-3 18 TRBD2 TRBV5-1 TGCGCCAGCAGAAAGAGGACTAGCGGGGGTACTAGCACAGATACGCAGTATTTT CASRKRTSGGTSTDTQYF
few TRBJ2-2 18 TRBD1 TRBV5-5 TGTGCCAGCAGCCAAACTCCGGGACAGGGTTTAAGCACCGGGGAGCTGTTTTTT CASSQTPGQGLSTGELFF
. TRBJ1-2 14 . TRBV7-2 TGTGCCAGCAGCTCAACTACAGGACACTATGGCTACACCTTC CASSSTTGHYGYTF
. TRBJ1-1 12 TRBD1 TRBV7-9 TGTTGGGGGGACAGATTGAACACTGAAGCTTTCTTT CWGDRLNTEAFF
. TRBJ1-1 13 . TRBV14 TGTGCCAGCAGCCAAGTCGAGGACACTGAAGCTTTCTTT CASSQVEDTEAFF
. TRBJ1-2 14 TRBD1 TRBV19 TGTGCCAGTAGTACGGGGACAGGGATTGAGGGCTACACCTTC CASSTGTGIEGYTF
. TRBJ2-7 16 TRBD2 TRBV6-6 TGTGCCAGCAGTGGTTTTTTAGCGGGTGGTTCCTACGAGCAGTACTTC CASSGFLAGGSYEQYF
few TRBJ2-7 15 TRBD2 TRBV9 TGTGCCAGCAGCGTGGGGCTAGCGGGACCCTACGAGCAGTACTTC CASSVGLAGPYEQYF
. TRBJ1-1 15 TRBD1 TRBV5-6 TGTGCCAGCAGCCGGGACAGGGATGAGATTCCTGAAGCTTTCTTT CASSRDRDEIPEAFF